Given below is one T cell receptor (beta chain) in context. The data derive from a study of cytomegalovirus exposure and HLA in healthy donors. The germline gives CDR1 SGHTA, CDR2 FQGNSA. The V gene end was trimmed by 5 bases and the J gene end by 1 base; junction bases not matched to a gene: 2. This CDR3 has 14 amino acids. With 60 Vbeta and 13 Jbeta primers, the PCR was carried out. This table comes from immunoSEQ multiplex PCR, and its TCRdb copy is limited to in-frame clones, with some not included. The sample yields fewer than 150,000 clones, around three quarters seen once. The TCR sequence derives from a woman aged 35 to 49 in good health and CMV-seropositive. This rearrangement joins TRBV7-2 to TRBJ2-7, with TRBD2 matching over 10 bases. Sequenced material: PBMCs. The CDR3: CASSKTSGSYEQYF. The CDR3 DNA is TGTGCCAGCAGCAAGACTAGCGGGTCCTACGAGCAGTACTTC.